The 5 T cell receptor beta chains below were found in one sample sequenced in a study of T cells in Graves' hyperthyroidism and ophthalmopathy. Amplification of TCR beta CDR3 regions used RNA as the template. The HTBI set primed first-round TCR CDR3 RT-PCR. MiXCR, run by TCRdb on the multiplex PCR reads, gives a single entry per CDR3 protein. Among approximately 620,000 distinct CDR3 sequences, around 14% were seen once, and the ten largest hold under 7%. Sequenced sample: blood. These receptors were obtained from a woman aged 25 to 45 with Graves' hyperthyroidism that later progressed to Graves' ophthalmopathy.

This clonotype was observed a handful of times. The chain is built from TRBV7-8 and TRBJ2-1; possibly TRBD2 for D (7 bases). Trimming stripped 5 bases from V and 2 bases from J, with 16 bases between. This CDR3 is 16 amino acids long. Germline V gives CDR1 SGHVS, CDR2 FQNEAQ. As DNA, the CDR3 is TGTGCCAGCAGCGCCCTGGGGGGGGCGGCCTACAATGAGCAGTTCTTC. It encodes CASSALGGAAYNEQFF.

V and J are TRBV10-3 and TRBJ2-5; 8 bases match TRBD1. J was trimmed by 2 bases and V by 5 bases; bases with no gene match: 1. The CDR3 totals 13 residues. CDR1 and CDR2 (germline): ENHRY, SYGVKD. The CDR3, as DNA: TGTGCCATCAGTACAGGGGGTCAAGAGACCCAGTACTTC. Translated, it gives CAISTGGQETQYF.

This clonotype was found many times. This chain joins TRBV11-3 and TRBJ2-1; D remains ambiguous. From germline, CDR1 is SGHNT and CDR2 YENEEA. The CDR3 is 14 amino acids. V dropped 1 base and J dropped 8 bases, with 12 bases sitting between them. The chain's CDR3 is CASSLVYLFDEQFF. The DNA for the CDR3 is TGTGCCAGCAGCTTAGTTTACTTGTTTGATGAGCAGTTCTTC.

The CDR3 loop is CSASETGGAYNEQFF. Here the CDR3 DNA reads TGCAGTGCTAGCGAAACGGGAGGAGCCTACAATGAGCAGTTCTTC. V usage is TRBV20-1 and J usage is TRBJ2-1; TRBD2 aligns across 7 bases. The germline V gene has CDR1 DFQATT and CDR2 SNEGSKA (reference sequence). V lost 3 bases and J lost 2; bases outside the gene matches: 7. The CDR3 runs 15 residues.

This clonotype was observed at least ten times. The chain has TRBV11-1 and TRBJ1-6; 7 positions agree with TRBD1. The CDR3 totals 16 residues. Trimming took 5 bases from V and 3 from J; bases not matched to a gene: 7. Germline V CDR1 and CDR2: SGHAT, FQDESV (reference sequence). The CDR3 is CASSKYDRDYNSPLHF. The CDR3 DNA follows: TGTGCCAGCAGCAAATACGACAGGGACTATAATTCACCCCTCCACTTT.